This TCR beta chain is from a study of T-cell reconstitution after alpha-beta-depleted transplantation in children (dated by TCRdb to the mid-2010s). In the study overall: T-cell immune reconstitution after TCRalphabeta/CD19-depleted allogeneic hematopoietic cell transplantation in children was quantitatively tracked in the study by means of TCR repertoire profiling.

Study-level results and caveats: The apparently early recovery of alphabetaT-cell counts about two months after transplant reportedly depended on only several hundred rapidly expanded clones that came from non-depleted graft cells. Hyperexpanded clone frequencies declined over subsequent months; after one year, T-cell counts and TCRbeta diversity were mostly attributed to newly produced T cells. In some patients, the high TCRbeta diversity seen at day 60 was put down to recipient T cells and intrathymic progenitors that had survived conditioning.

To note about this clonotype: The target of this receptor is not known. The input lacks base qualities; no much larger clone sits a single base away.

The CDR3 holds 16 amino acids from the cysteine to the phenylalanine. The retained sequence is limited to the CDR3, 48 bases, with the frame set at the first base. V is clipped by 3 bases and J by 1 base, and the sequence between their germline boundaries is 15 bases long. CDR1 SNHLY and CDR2 FYNNEI are derived from the germline V gene. This sample's treatment or condition label indicates: allogeneic hematopoietic cell transplantation with graft depleted of TCRalphabeta T cells and CD19 B cells. TCRalphabeta/CD19-depleted allogeneic hematopoietic cell grafts were given to the transplant recipients, all of whom were children. Receptor libraries were prepared by PCR. The sequencer listed for this sample is Illumina HiSeq 2500. TCR library preparation used molecular barcoding, with unique molecular identifiers applied to normalize quantification of the TCRbeta repertoire. TCRdb reanalyzed the raw reads on its own, using fastp at Q25 for trimming and MiXCR for clone calling, and kept in-frame beta chains. Rows are unified per CDR3 protein, each entry keeping the most common DNA and genes. The sample has about 250,000 distinct CDR3 sequences on record, about 24% of them singletons. The leading ten clones occupy 4.8% of the sample.

The sample in question was PBMCs, mostly from graft donor cells, obtained 360 days after TCRalphabeta/CD19-depleted stem cell transplant. In this chain, TRBV2 is recombined with TRBJ1-1; the D gene remains uncertain. This clonotype was sampled from a female patient aged 2-10 years who had a stem cell transplant for congenital amegakaryocytic thrombocytopenia, so the T cells may come from the graft donor. The DNA is TGTGCCAGCAGTGACAGTTTGCGACTTAGGAACACTGAAGCTTTCTTT. It translates as CASSDSLRLRNTEAFF.